Listed here are 27 T cell receptor beta chains from one sample, sequenced in a study of control samples from healthy donors and cancer patients. Profiled with immunoSEQ multiplex PCR; TCRdb holds only in-frame clones, not every one. The sample has 100,000 to 150,000 clones; 75% to 95% are singletons. The sequenced sample was blood. These receptors originate from a man aged 35 to 55 in good health.

The chain links TRBV6-5 to TRBJ1-4, with 8 bases fitting TRBD1. Per germline, CDR1 MNHEY and CDR2 SVGAGI. Trimming took 7 bases from V and 8 from J; bases not matched to a gene: 6. The CDR3 runs to 13 residues. The CDR3 DNA reads as TGTGCCAGCACCCTTAGGACAGGGGAAAAACTGTTTTTT. Protein sequence: CASTLRTGEKLFF.

The rearrangement uses TRBV29-1 and TRBJ2-7; tentatively, D is TRBD1 (6 bases). The germline V gene encodes CDR1 SQVTM and CDR2 ANQGSEA. V dropped 5 bases and J dropped 2 bases, with 10 bases sitting between them. The CDR3 runs to 12 residues. The CDR3 sequence: CSVRDTTYEQYF. DNA for the CDR3: TGCAGCGTTAGGGACACTACCTACGAGCAGTACTTC.

V and J are TRBV7-9 and TRBJ1-2, with 7 bases matching TRBD1. Trimming cost V 0 bases and J 3 bases; bases outside gene matches: 4. The CDR3 consists of 15 residues. From germline, CDR1 is SEHNR and CDR2 FQNEAQ (reference sequence). CDR3 sequence (DNA): TGTGCCAGCAGCTTAGCCGACAGGGACTACTATGGCTACACCTTC. It yields the protein CASSLADRDYYGYTF.

The chain employs TRBV7-8 and TRBJ2-3; D gene unclear. V shed 3 bases and J shed 6 bases, with 13 bases lying between them. The CDR3 loop spans 14 amino acids. CDR1 SGHVS and CDR2 FQNEAQ come from the germline V gene. In DNA form, the CDR3 reads TGTGCCAGCAGCTTGTACCTCGCAGCTGATACGCAGTATTTT. Its translation: CASSLYLAADTQYF.

J is TRBJ2-1 and V is TRBV12-2; the table names TRBD1, a call not compared with the DNA. TRBV12-2 is a known pseudogene. The CDR3 length is 16 residues. The CDR3 DNA is TGTGCAAGTCGCTTAGAAGAGACAGGGGAAGGGCATGAGCAGTTCTTC. This encodes CASRLEETGEGHEQFF.

The chain combines TRBV28 with TRBJ2-7, with TRBD1 identical over 9 bases. Germline CDR1 reads MDHEN; CDR2 reads SYDVKM. The junction had 2 bases not matched to a gene; V was cut back by 3 bases and J by 2 bases. The CDR3 contains 14 residues. The CDR3 protein is CASSFGTGTYEQYF. CDR3 coding DNA: TGTGCCAGCAGTTTCGGGACAGGGACCTACGAGCAGTACTTC. Full variable domain (outside the CDR3, taken from reference TRBV28 and TRBJ2-7): DVKVTQSSRYLVKRTGEKVFLECVQDMDHENMFWYRQDPGLGLRLIYFSYDVKMKEKGDIPEGYSVSREKKERFSLILESASTNQTSMYLCASSFGTGTYEQYFGPGTRLTVT.

V and J are TRBV6-6 and TRBJ2-1; TRBD2 aligns across 7 bases. The ends lost 5 bases at V and 5 bases at J; junction bases unmatched: 9. Germline assignment: CDR1 MNHNY and CDR2 SVGAGI (reference sequence). The CDR3 covers 15 residues. CDR3 amino acids: CASSPHWGGDNEQFF. In nucleotides, the CDR3 is TGTGCCAGCAGTCCCCACTGGGGGGGGGACAATGAGCAGTTCTTC.

This clone has just one count. The chain recombines TRBV7-9 with TRBJ2-3, with TRBD2 matching 10 bases. Per the germline V gene, CDR1 is SEHNR and CDR2 is FQNEAQ (reference sequence). Trimming took 5 bases from V and 5 from J; bases not matched to a gene: 13. The CDR3 totals 17 residues. The CDR3 nucleotides are TGTGCCAGCAGCCCCCCCTTAGCGGGGGGCGGCAAAGATACGCAGTATTTT. This gives the protein CASSPPLAGGGKDTQYF. Full variable domain (rest looked up from reference TRBV7-9 and TRBJ2-3): DTGVSQNPRHKITKRGQNVTFRCDPISEHNRLYWYRQTLGQGPEFLTYFQNEAQLEKSRLLSDRFSAERPKGSFSTLEIQRTEQGDSAMYLCASSPPLAGGGKDTQYFGPGTRLTVL.

This chain uses TRBV7-3 with TRBJ2-7; 7 bases are a match to TRBD1. Per germline, CDR1 SGHTA and CDR2 FQGTGA. Germline trimming cut 0 bases from V and 2 bases from J; bases unmatched to any gene: 4. CDR3 length: 15 residues. In DNA, the CDR3 is TGTGCCAGCAGCTTAACTGGGGGACAGACCTACGAGCAGTACTTC. This codes for CASSLTGGQTYEQYF.

The chain combines TRBV7-9 with TRBJ1-4; unclear D gene. V was shortened by 1 base and J by 5 bases, with 8 bases between the two germline ends. The CDR3 is 14 amino acids. In germline, CDR1 is SEHNR, CDR2 FQNEAQ (reference sequence). The CDR3 sequence: CASSLGTMNEKLFF. For the CDR3, the DNA is TGTGCCAGCAGCTTAGGCACCATGAATGAAAAACTGTTTTTT.

The chain couples TRBV9 to TRBJ2-1; D not certain. Germline V CDR1 and CDR2: SGDLS, YYNGEE. The CDR3 sequence is 16 residues long. V dropped 0 bases and J dropped 0 bases, with 10 bases sitting between them. The DNA of the CDR3 is TGTGCCAGCAGCGTAGATCAATGGAGCTCCTACAATGAGCAGTTCTTC. Its translation: CASSVDQWSSYNEQFF.

This CDR3 reads CASSLSKRLNTEAFF. In nucleotides, the CDR3 is TGTGCCAGCAGTTTATCGAAACGGTTGAACACTGAAGCTTTCTTT. The chain recombines TRBV27 with TRBJ1-1; D gene unclear. The germline CDR1 and CDR2 sequences are MNHEY and SMNVEV (reference sequence). Trimming shortened V by 0 bases and J by 0 bases, and 8 bases separated the two germline ends. CDR3 length: 15 amino acids.

The V and J genes are TRBV29-1 and TRBJ2-3, with D possibly being TRBD1 (5 bases). The germline V and J ends were trimmed by 6 bases and 0 bases, with 13 bases remaining between them. Germline V gene sequence: CDR1 SQVTM, CDR2 ANQGSEA. The CDR3 has 14 amino acids. The CDR3 DNA reads TGCAGCGTCCGCAGACAGACTAGCACAGATACGCAGTATTTT. This translates into CSVRRQTSTDTQYF.

V gene TRBV3-1 (or the pseudogene TRBV3-2) combines with J gene TRBJ1-1; D unclear. Trimming left V 3 bases short and J 1 base short, with 9 bases between. The CDR3 consists of 14 residues. The germline gives CDR1 LGHDT, CDR2 YNNKEL (reference sequence). CDR3 sequence reads: CASSHHGENTEAFF. As DNA, the CDR3 is TGTGCCAGCAGCCATCATGGAGAGAACACTGAAGCTTTCTTT.

CDR3 nucleotides: TGTGCCTGGAGTGTACGCAGCCATTTCAATCAGCCCCAGCATTTT. This sequence encodes CAWSVRSHFNQPQHF. This chain joins TRBV30 and TRBJ1-5; D unresolved. Trimming pared 0 bases from V and 3 bases from J, leaving 12 bases between. Germline V gives CDR1 GTSNPN, CDR2 SVGIG (reference sequence). This CDR3 spans 15 amino acids.

This clone was detected only once. The J gene is TRBJ2-7, the V gene TRBV11-2, with D unclear. V shed 4 bases and J shed 0 bases, with 13 bases lying between them. The CDR3 sequence is 15 residues long. Germline values: CDR1 SGHAT, CDR2 FQNNGV. DNA of the CDR3: TGTGCCAGCAGCTCGCTCTGGAGCGCCTCCTACGAGCAGTACTTC. It encodes CASSSLWSASYEQYF.

The V and J genes are TRBV28 and TRBJ2-3; TRBD1 or TRBD2 may be the D gene (6 bases each). Trimming shortened V by 2 bases and J by 3 bases, and 12 bases separated the two germline ends. The CDR3 has 15 residues. In germline, CDR1 is MDHEN, CDR2 SYDVKM. CDR3: CASSLPGAGTDTQYF. For the CDR3, the DNA is TGTGCCAGCAGTTTACCGGGGGCCGGAACAGATACGCAGTATTTT.

The chain recombines TRBV28 with TRBJ1-1; 7 bases line up with TRBD1. Germline V CDR1 and CDR2: MDHEN, SYDVKM. With V trimmed by 2 bases and J by 4 bases, 4 bases remained unmatched. The CDR3 consists of 14 residues. CDR3 DNA sequence: TGTGCCAGCAGTTTAGGACAGGTGTCCACTGAAGCTTTCTTT. This gives the protein CASSLGQVSTEAFF.

Remarks on this clone: At the DNA level, this CDR3 is encoded by other sequences in the same sample as well. The chain recombines TRBV5-1 with TRBJ2-1; 14 nucleotides agree with TRBD2. Germline V gene sequence: CDR1 SGHRS, CDR2 YFSETQ. J lost 12 bases, V lost 3 bases, and 5 bases had no gene match. This CDR3 has 14 amino acids. As DNA, the CDR3 is TGCGCCAGCAGCTCAGGACTAGCGGGGGGTGTGCAGTTCTTC. Protein product: CASSSGLAGGVQFF.

This chain uses TRBV3-1 (or the pseudogene TRBV3-2) with TRBJ2-2, with D perhaps given as TRBD1 or TRBD2 (6 bases each). From germline, CDR1 is LGHDT and CDR2 YNNKEL (reference sequence). There are 12 residues in the CDR3. The ends were cut back, 5 bases at V and 6 bases at J, with 7 bases in the middle. CDR3 nucleotide sequence: TGTGCCAGCAGCAGGGGGGCCGGGGAGCTGTTTTTT. Protein: CASSRGAGELFF.

V and J are TRBV18 and TRBJ1-1; D is possibly TRBD1 (5 bases). With 3 bases removed from V and 2 bases from J, the gap between germline ends came to 10 bases. The CDR3 contains 14 residues. Germline loops: CDR1 KGHSH, CDR2 LQKENI. CDR3 DNA sequence: TGTGCCAGCTCACCCAGGGCGGGAAACACTGAAGCTTTCTTT. It specifies CASSPRAGNTEAFF.

The rearrangement uses TRBV7-2 and TRBJ1-2, with D tentatively TRBD1 (5 bases). There are 13 residues in the CDR3. Per the germline V gene, CDR1 is SGHTA and CDR2 is FQGNSA. Trimming took 5 bases from V and 6 from J, leaving 13 bases between them. CDR3: CASSAGTLNGYTF. CDR3 DNA: TGTGCCAGCAGCGCCGGGACTTTAAATGGCTACACCTTC. The entire variable domain, with the rest obtained from reference TRBV7-2 and TRBJ1-2, is as follows: GAGVSQSPSNKVTEKGKDVELRCDPISGHTALYWYRQSLGQGLEFLIYFQGNSAPDKSGLPSDRFSAERTGGSVSTLTIQRTQQEDSAVYLCASSAGTLNGYTFGSGTRLTVV.

The CDR3 sequence: CASSPEGSEQYF. The CDR3 DNA follows: TGTGCCAGCTCACCAGAGGGGAGCGAGCAGTACTTC. The chain employs TRBV18 and TRBJ2-7, with D perhaps being TRBD1 or TRBD2 (5 bases each). V shed 2 bases and J shed 6 bases, with 8 bases lying between them. The CDR3 totals 12 residues. CDR1 is KGHSH, CDR2 LQKENI, per germline.

V and J are TRBV30 and TRBJ2-1; 10 positions match TRBD2. Trimming took 2 bases from V and 16 from J; bases not matched to a gene: 8. CDR3 length: 12 residues. Per germline, CDR1 GTSNPN and CDR2 SVGIG (reference sequence). The CDR3 loop reads CAWSKSGGASFF. Written as DNA, the CDR3 is TGTGCCTGGAGTAAAAGCGGGGGGGCGTCATTCTTC.

This chain connects TRBV18 to TRBJ2-7, with a weak D call TRBD1 (6 bases). The CDR3 extends over 11 amino acids. The V end lost 8 bases, the J end lost 5 bases, and 10 bases lay between the germline ends. Germline V gene lookup returns CDR1 KGHSH and CDR2 LQKENI. The CDR3 DNA is TGTGCCAGCGGGGGCATGGACGAGCAGTACTTC. This encodes CASGGMDEQYF.

The chain uses TRBV6-2 or TRBV6-3 and TRBJ2-1; TRBD1 aligns across 10 bases. The V segment lost 5 bases and the J segment 7 bases; nucleotides outside the gene matches: 5. The V gene's germline CDR1 is MNHEY and CDR2 SVGEGT. This CDR3 contains 14 residues. Here the CDR3 DNA reads TGTGCCAGCAGTAGTCCGGGACAGGGGAATGAGCAGTTCTTC. Amino acid sequence: CASSSPGQGNEQFF.

V usage is TRBV9 and J usage is TRBJ2-3; no definite D call. Trimming pared 6 bases from V and 1 base from J, leaving 9 bases between. The CDR3 is 13 residues long. CDR1 is SGDLS and CDR2 is YYNGEE in the germline V gene. DNA of the CDR3: TGTGCCAGCACTCGCACCGGCACAGATACGCAGTATTTT. This sequence encodes CASTRTGTDTQYF.